These 26 T cell receptor beta chains originate from one sample sequenced in a study of radiotherapy plus CTLA-4 blockade in lung cancer. Libraries were prepared by immunoSEQ multiplex PCR; TCRdb keeps only in-frame clonotypes and omits some of them. The sample has roughly 39,000 clones; over 65% are singletons. The specimen comprised peripheral blood, sampled from a patient treated with radiotherapy plus ipilimumab. All receptors come from a human donor with non-small cell lung cancer who had stable disease on radiotherapy plus ipilimumab.

The genes are TRBV16 and TRBJ2-2, with a possible D match to TRBD2 (6 bases). Per germline, CDR1 KGHSY and CDR2 FQNENV. Trimming stripped 0 bases from V and 6 bases from J, with 8 bases between. This CDR3 contains 14 residues. The CDR3 DNA reads TGTGCCAGCAGCCAATCGCGGGGAGCCGGGGAGCTGTTTTTT. Amino acids: CASSQSRGAGELFF.

This rearrangement joins TRBV18 to TRBJ1-5; the D gene is possibly TRBD1 (6 bases). The CDR3 is 15 residues long. V was clipped by 2 bases and J by 3 bases, with 11 bases between them. Per the germline V gene, CDR1 is KGHSH and CDR2 is LQKENI. CDR3 nucleotides: TGTGCCAGCTCACCAACGGACAGATTCAATCAGCCCCAGCATTTT. It codes for CASSPTDRFNQPQHF.

V gene TRBV27 combines with J gene TRBJ1-4, with 10 nucleotides matching TRBD1. J gave up 8 bases and V 4 bases, and 13 bases lay outside the gene matches. Germline values: CDR1 MNHEY, CDR2 SMNVEV (reference sequence). The CDR3 loop spans 17 amino acids. The CDR3 loop is CASSYKTGGIIGEKLFF. The DNA of the CDR3 is TGTGCCAGCAGTTATAAGACAGGGGGCATAATAGGAGAAAAACTGTTTTTT.

As concerns this clone: Other nucleotide sequences in the sample specify the same CDR3. This chain connects TRBV30 to TRBJ1-1; the D gene is possibly TRBD1 (5 bases). The CDR3 covers 11 residues. CDR1 is GTSNPN and CDR2 is SVGIG in the germline V gene (reference sequence). V gave up 5 bases and J gave up 5 bases, with 9 bases separating them. The CDR3 DNA is TGTGCCTGGGGGGGGAGGACTGAAGCTTTCTTT. Amino acid sequence: CAWGGRTEAFF. The variable domain in full, with the rest retrieved from reference TRBV30 and TRBJ1-1, is SQTIHQWPATLVQPVGSPLSLECTVEGTSNPNLYWYRQAAGRGLQLLFYSVGIGQISSEVPQNLSASRPQDRQFILSSKKLLLSDSGFYLCAWGGRTEAFFGQGTRLTVV.

This clone came up a few times. The rearrangement joins TRBV5-1 to TRBJ2-7; possible D gene TRBD1, 6 bases. This CDR3 is 14 amino acids long. V dropped 1 base and J dropped 7 bases, with 15 bases sitting between them. Per germline, CDR1 SGHRS and CDR2 YFSETQ. The CDR3 sequence: CASSLYQGPEEQYF. CDR3 sequence (DNA): TGCGCCAGCAGCTTGTACCAGGGGCCTGAGGAGCAGTACTTC.

CDR3 in DNA: TGCGCCAGCAGTTGGACAGGGGAGGGCACCGGGGAGCTGTTTTTT. Its translation: CASSWTGEGTGELFF. The chain couples TRBV10-1 to TRBJ2-2, with 9 bases aligning to TRBD1. The CDR3 runs to 15 residues. Germline loops: CDR1 WNHNN, CDR2 SYGVQD (reference sequence). The junction had 5 bases not matched to a gene; V was cut back by 5 bases and J by 4 bases.

For the CDR3, the DNA is TGCGCCAGCAGCTTGTCTCAGTTAGATTCACCCCTCCACTTT. Residues: CASSLSQLDSPLHF. V usage is TRBV5-1 and J usage is TRBJ1-6; D ambiguous. This CDR3 comprises 14 residues. Trimming took off 1 base at V and 8 bases at J, with 10 bases between the two ends. Germline loops: CDR1 SGHRS, CDR2 YFSETQ.

The chain has TRBV6-5 and TRBJ2-7, with 7 bases fitting TRBD1. Trimming took 2 bases from V and 5 from J; bases not matched to a gene: 6. CDR1 is MNHEY and CDR2 is SVGAGI in the germline V gene. The CDR3 totals 14 residues. The chain's CDR3 is CASSYRGHSDEQYF. Here the CDR3 DNA reads TGTGCCAGCAGTTACAGGGGGCATTCCGACGAGCAGTACTTC.

This chain connects TRBV27 to TRBJ1-2; 10 positions match TRBD1. This CDR3 is built from 16 residues. Germline lookup yields CDR1 MNHEY and CDR2 SMNVEV (reference sequence). The trim removed 6 bases at V and 4 bases at J, leaving 11 bases unmatched. CDR3 DNA: TGTGCCAGCAGGAACTTTCCGGGACAGGGGCCCTATGGCTACACCTTC. Its protein is CASRNFPGQGPYGYTF.

The genes are TRBV7-2 and TRBJ1-1, with 9 bases lining up with TRBD1. The CDR3 length is 16 residues. Losses at the gene ends were 3 bases for V and 7 bases for J; bases not matched to a gene: 12. The germline V gene has CDR1 SGHTA and CDR2 FQGNSA. The CDR3 bases are TGTGCCAGCAGCTTTCGATTGACAGGGGGATCAAGTGAAGCTTTCTTT. This codes for CASSFRLTGGSSEAFF.

J is TRBJ2-7 and V is TRBV6-1; the D gene is possibly TRBD1 (6 bases). Germline V gene lookup returns CDR1 MNHNS and CDR2 SASEGT. The CDR3 extends over 15 amino acids. V was pared by 0 bases and J by 3 bases, with 12 bases between. The CDR3 sequence: CASSEAQGRGYEQYV. The CDR3 nucleotides are TGTGCCAGCAGTGAAGCACAGGGTAGGGGCTACGAGCAGTACGTC.

The chain employs TRBV7-8 and TRBJ2-3, with 8 bases fitting TRBD2. V lost 5 bases to trimming and J lost 6 bases; unmatched junction nucleotides: 10. Germline V gene lookup returns CDR1 SGHVS and CDR2 FQNEAQ. The CDR3 consists of 15 residues. The CDR3 sequence is CASSPRGGSIDTQYF. CDR3 DNA: TGTGCCAGCAGCCCTCGGGGGGGCTCTATTGATACGCAGTATTTT.

The CDR3 nucleotides are TGTGCCAGCTCACTAGCACAGGGGGCTTGGGAGCAGTACGTC. This gives the protein CASSLAQGAWEQYV. This rearrangement joins TRBV18 to TRBJ2-7, with 9 bases lining up with TRBD1. J lost 7 bases, V lost 4 bases, and 8 bases had no gene match. This CDR3 is 14 amino acids long. CDR1 and CDR2 (germline): KGHSH, LQKENI.

In this sample, this clone turned up once. The chain couples TRBV19 to TRBJ1-2; D unresolved. This CDR3 contains 14 residues. Trimming cost V 3 bases and J 2 bases, with 10 bases left between them. CDR1 and CDR2 (germline): LNHDA, SQIVND (reference sequence). The CDR3 is CASSIFYGNYGYTF. The CDR3 coding sequence is TGTGCCAGTAGTATTTTCTACGGAAACTATGGCTACACCTTC.

V gene TRBV7-3 combines with J gene TRBJ1-1; D is unresolved. With 3 bases removed from V and 1 base from J, the gap between germline ends came to 6 bases. Germline V lookup: CDR1 SGHTA, CDR2 FQGTGA. CDR3 size: 13 residues. CDR3 protein: CASSFGANTEAFF. The CDR3 DNA reads TGTGCCAGCAGCTTCGGAGCGAACACTGAAGCTTTCTTT.

This clone was recorded only once. The chain is built from TRBV6-5 and TRBJ2-2; weak D call: TRBD1 (6 bases). Per the germline V gene, CDR1 is MNHEY and CDR2 is SVGAGI. With 0 bases removed from V and 4 bases from J, the gap between germline ends came to 9 bases. The CDR3 consists of 15 residues. In nucleotides, the CDR3 is TGTGCCAGCAGTTACTCGCAGGGGACCACCGGGGAGCTGTTTTTT. Protein product: CASSYSQGTTGELFF.

This clone has more than one count but fewer than ten. This chain joins TRBV4-1 and TRBJ1-4; no clear D. Deletions cut 4 bases from V and 0 bases from J, with 12 bases between. Germline V CDR1 and CDR2: MGHRA, YSYEKL. The CDR3 has 16 residues. CDR3 nucleotides: TGCGCCAGCAGCCCCCAAACCGGGACAACTAATGAAAAACTGTTTTTT. Translating gives CASSPQTGTTNEKLFF.

V usage is TRBV5-4 and J usage is TRBJ2-5; 10 nucleotides line up with TRBD1. CDR3 length equals 16 residues. Trimming at V came to 4 bases and at J to 2 bases, leaving 8 bases not matched to a gene. Germline CDR1 reads SGHNT; CDR2 reads YYREEE (reference sequence). For the CDR3, the DNA is TGTGCCAGCAGCAAGGACAGGGGGGGACTACAAGAGACCCAGTACTTC. Its translation: CASSKDRGGLQETQYF.

The genes are TRBV19 and TRBJ1-5; a possible D gene is TRBD1 (5 bases). The CDR3 covers 15 residues. V lost 3 bases and J lost 3, with 12 bases in between. Per germline, CDR1 LNHDA and CDR2 SQIVND (reference sequence). The CDR3 nucleotides read TGTGCCAGTAGTATGGGGCAGGAGCTCAATCAGCCCCAGCATTTT. Protein product: CASSMGQELNQPQHF.

The V gene is TRBV19, the J gene TRBJ1-1; a possible D gene is TRBD1 (6 bases). The germline gives CDR1 LNHDA, CDR2 SQIVND (reference sequence). V shed 3 bases and J shed 0 bases, with 8 bases lying between them. The CDR3 covers 14 residues. CDR3 coding DNA: TGTGCCAGTAGTATCAGGGGAATGAACACTGAAGCTTTCTTT. This encodes CASSIRGMNTEAFF.

This chain connects TRBV20-1 to TRBJ1-1, with 7 bases identical to TRBD1. Germline V gene lookup returns CDR1 DFQATT and CDR2 SNEGSKA (reference sequence). This CDR3 has 11 amino acids. The trim removed 6 bases at V and 4 bases at J, leaving 2 bases unmatched. The CDR3 coding sequence is TGCAGTGCGCCAGGGGGCACTGAAGCTTTCTTT. Translation gives CSAPGGTEAFF.

The chain has TRBV19 and TRBJ1-2, with 10 bases aligning to TRBD1. V trimming: 7 bases; J trimming: 6 bases; junction bases outside the gene matches: 5. This CDR3 comprises 13 residues. CDR1 and CDR2 from the germline V gene are LNHDA and SQIVND (reference sequence). The CDR3 sequence: CASKRQGAHGYTF. The CDR3 bases are TGTGCCAGTAAAAGACAGGGGGCTCATGGCTACACCTTC.

The chain couples TRBV9 to TRBJ1-2, with 7 nucleotides matching TRBD1. The CDR3 loop spans 14 amino acids. With V trimmed by 0 bases and J by 5 bases, 4 bases remained unmatched. The germline V gene has CDR1 SGDLS and CDR2 YYNGEE. The CDR3 nucleotides are TGTGCCAGCAGCGTAGGAACAGGGGCATATGGCTACACCTTC. It is translated as CASSVGTGAYGYTF.

This rearrangement joins TRBV4-3 to TRBJ1-1; D remains ambiguous. The CDR3 contains 13 residues. The germline CDR1 and CDR2 sequences are LGHNA and YSLEER. The V gene lost 4 bases and the J gene lost 1 base, with 7 bases spanning the gap. CDR3 DNA sequence: TGCGCCAGCAGCCTTATGGAGAACACTGAAGCTTTCTTT. Translating it yields CASSLMENTEAFF.

This chain links TRBV18 with TRBJ1-4, with D possibly being TRBD1 (6 bases). V lost 6 bases and J 5 bases, leaving 13 bases between the germline ends. The CDR3 runs to 14 residues. The germline V gene has CDR1 KGHSH and CDR2 LQKENI. The CDR3 DNA reads as TGTGCCAGCTCGAGCGGGACACAAAATGAAAAACTGTTTTTT. Its translation is CASSSGTQNEKLFF.

This chain connects TRBV5-1 to TRBJ1-2, with D unresolved. The CDR3 covers 13 residues. V was cut by 1 base and J by 4 bases, with 8 bases left in between. Per germline, CDR1 SGHRS and CDR2 YFSETQ. CDR3 coding DNA: TGCGCCAGCAGCTTGAGTCCAGCCTATGGCTACACCTTC. Its translation: CASSLSPAYGYTF.